This T cell receptor (beta chain) stems from a study of T cells in localized non-small cell lung cancer. Study-level results: For the top 100 tumor clones, a median about 50 also appeared in adjacent lung.

In its sample, this clone was seen once. Its antigen is still unknown. Produced via immunoSEQ multiplex PCR; TCRdb's table is partial and in-frame only. The data show about 15,000 clones, with more than 80% seen just once and 24% held by the top ten. This clonotype was sampled from a female donor older than 55 with stage I squamous cell lung carcinoma. Here the sequenced sample was peripheral blood, taken before any cancer treatment.

DNA for the CDR3: TGTGCCAGCAGCGTAGGGCCCTCTGGAAACACCATATATTTT. Protein: CASSVGPSGNTIYF. V usage is TRBV9 and J usage is TRBJ1-3, with no clear D. CDR3 length: 14 amino acids. Trimming pared 0 bases from V and 0 bases from J, leaving 4 bases between. The germline gives CDR1 SGDLS, CDR2 YYNGEE.